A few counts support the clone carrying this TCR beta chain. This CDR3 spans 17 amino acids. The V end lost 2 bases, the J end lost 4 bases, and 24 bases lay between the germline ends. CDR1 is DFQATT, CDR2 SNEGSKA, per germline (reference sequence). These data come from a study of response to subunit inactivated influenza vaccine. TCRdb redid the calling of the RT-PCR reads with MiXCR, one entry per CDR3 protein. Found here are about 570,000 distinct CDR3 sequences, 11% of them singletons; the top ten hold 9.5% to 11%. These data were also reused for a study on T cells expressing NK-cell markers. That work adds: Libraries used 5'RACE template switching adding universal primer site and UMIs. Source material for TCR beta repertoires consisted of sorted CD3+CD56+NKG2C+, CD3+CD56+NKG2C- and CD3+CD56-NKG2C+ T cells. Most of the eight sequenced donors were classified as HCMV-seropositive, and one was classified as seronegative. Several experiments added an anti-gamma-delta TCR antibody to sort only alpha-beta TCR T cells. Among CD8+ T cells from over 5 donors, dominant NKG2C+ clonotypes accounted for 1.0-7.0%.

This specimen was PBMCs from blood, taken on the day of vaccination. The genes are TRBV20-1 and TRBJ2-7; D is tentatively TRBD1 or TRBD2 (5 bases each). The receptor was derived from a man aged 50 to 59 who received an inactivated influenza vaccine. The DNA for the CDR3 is TGCAGTGCTAGATCCGAGGGGTTCCCTCGTATTTTATACGAGCAGTACTTC. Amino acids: CSARSEGFPRILYEQYF.